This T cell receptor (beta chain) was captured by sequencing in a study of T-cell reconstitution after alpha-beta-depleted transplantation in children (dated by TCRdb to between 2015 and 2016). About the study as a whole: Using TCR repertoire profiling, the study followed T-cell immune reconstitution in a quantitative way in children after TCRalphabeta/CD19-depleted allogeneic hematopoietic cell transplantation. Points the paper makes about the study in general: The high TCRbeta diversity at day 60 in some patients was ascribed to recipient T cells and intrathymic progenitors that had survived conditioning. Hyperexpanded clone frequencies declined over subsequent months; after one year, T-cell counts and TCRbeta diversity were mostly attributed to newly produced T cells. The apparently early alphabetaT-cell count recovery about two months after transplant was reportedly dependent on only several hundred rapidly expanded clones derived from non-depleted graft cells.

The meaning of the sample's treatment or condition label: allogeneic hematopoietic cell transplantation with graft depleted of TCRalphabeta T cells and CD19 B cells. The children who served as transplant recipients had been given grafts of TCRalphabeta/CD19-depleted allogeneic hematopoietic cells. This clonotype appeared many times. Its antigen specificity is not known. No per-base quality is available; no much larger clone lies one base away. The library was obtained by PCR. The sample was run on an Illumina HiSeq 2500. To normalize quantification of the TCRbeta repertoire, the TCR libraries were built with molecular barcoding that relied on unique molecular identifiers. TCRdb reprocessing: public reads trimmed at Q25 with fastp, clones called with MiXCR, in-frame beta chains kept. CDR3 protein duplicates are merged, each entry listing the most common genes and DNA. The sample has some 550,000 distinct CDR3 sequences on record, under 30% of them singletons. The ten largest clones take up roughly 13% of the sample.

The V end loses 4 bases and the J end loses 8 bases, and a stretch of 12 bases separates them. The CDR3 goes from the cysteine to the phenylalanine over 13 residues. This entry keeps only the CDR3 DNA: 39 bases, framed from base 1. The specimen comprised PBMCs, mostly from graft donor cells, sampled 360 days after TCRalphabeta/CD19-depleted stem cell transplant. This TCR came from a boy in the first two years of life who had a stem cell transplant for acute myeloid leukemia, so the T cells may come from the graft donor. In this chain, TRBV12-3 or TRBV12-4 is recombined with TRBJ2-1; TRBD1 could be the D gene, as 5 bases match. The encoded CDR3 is CASSYRTTDEQFF. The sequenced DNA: TGTGCCAGCAGTTACAGGACGACCGATGAGCAGTTCTTC.